This entry lists 28 T cell receptor beta chains sequenced from one sample in a study of response to subunit inactivated influenza vaccine. Via MiXCR, TCRdb re-called the RT-PCR reads, giving one row per CDR3 protein. The sample carries 700,000 to 900,000 distinct CDR3 sequences, roughly 20% recorded once. Sample: PBMCs from blood, taken approximately 5 days after vaccination. The origin of the receptors is a man aged 45-65 years who received an inactivated influenza vaccine.

This clonotype was detected a few times. The chain links TRBV20-1 to TRBJ2-3; D may be TRBD1 (5 bases). The CDR3 runs to 11 residues. Germline CDR1 DFQATT, CDR2 SNEGSKA (reference sequence). V dropped 7 bases and J dropped 1 base, with 6 bases sitting between them. This CDR3 reads CSGRGTDTQYF. CDR3 sequence (DNA): TGCAGTGGCAGGGGCACAGATACGCAGTATTTT.

This chain uses TRBV29-1 with TRBJ1-1, with D perhaps TRBD1 (5 bases). V lost 0 bases, J lost 5 bases, and 13 bases lay in between. The CDR3 extends over 14 amino acids. The V gene's germline CDR1 is SQVTM and CDR2 ANQGSEA. The DNA for the CDR3 is TGCAGCGTTGAAGATTCGGGGCGCGTGACTGAAGCTTTCTTT. Translating gives CSVEDSGRVTEAFF.

The CDR3 loop is CASIHPAGIASNGELFF. CDR3 nucleotides: TGTGCCAGCATCCACCCAGCCGGAATAGCTTCGAACGGGGAGCTGTTTTTT. V gene TRBV12-3 or TRBV12-4 combines with J gene TRBJ2-2; the D is unclear. V was clipped by 7 bases and J by 7 bases, with 25 bases between them. The CDR3 length is 17 residues.

The chain carries TRBV12-3 or TRBV12-4 and TRBJ2-6, with D perhaps TRBD1 or TRBD2 (6 bases each). There are 17 residues in the CDR3. With 5 bases removed from V and 5 bases from J, the gap between germline ends came to 19 bases. CDR3 protein: CASSPTTGAERANVLTF. In nucleotides, the CDR3 is TGTGCCAGCAGTCCAACAACGGGGGCCGAAAGGGCCAACGTCCTGACTTTC.

This clonotype appeared a few times. The rearrangement joins TRBV4-3 to TRBJ2-3; D is undetermined. V lost 0 bases and J lost 0, with 7 bases in between. The CDR3 runs to 15 residues. Germline values: CDR1 LGHNA, CDR2 YSLEER. As DNA, the CDR3 is TGCGCCAGCAGCCAAGATGTAGTTAGCACAGATACGCAGTATTTT. Translated: CASSQDVVSTDTQYF.

This clonotype was counted once. The chain combines TRBV20-1 with TRBJ1-5, with 8 bases lining up with TRBD1. Losses at the gene ends were 4 bases for V and 7 bases for J; bases not matched to a gene: 9. The CDR3 covers 14 residues. CDR1 DFQATT and CDR2 SNEGSKA come from the germline V gene (reference sequence). CDR3 DNA sequence: TGCAGTGCTAAGAGGCAGGGGGCTGGACAGCCCCAGCATTTT. As protein: CSAKRQGAGQPQHF.

V usage is TRBV20-1 and J usage is TRBJ2-1; 12 positions match TRBD1. Germline V gene lookup returns CDR1 DFQATT and CDR2 SNEGSKA (reference sequence). After removal of 6 bases from V and 8 bases from J, the junction contained 8 bases not matched to a gene. The CDR3 is made up of 14 amino acids. The CDR3 is CSALRGTGGYEQFF. DNA of the CDR3: TGCAGTGCACTCCGTGGGACAGGGGGCTATGAGCAGTTCTTC.

The rearrangement joins TRBV7-9 to TRBJ2-5; 9 bases are a match to TRBD2. Trimming took 5 bases from V and 2 from J; bases not matched to a gene: 6. CDR1 is SEHNR and CDR2 is FQNEAQ in the germline V gene (reference sequence). The CDR3 runs 15 residues. The CDR3 DNA reads TGTGCCAGCAGCCAAAGACTAGCGGCACAAGAGACCCAGTACTTC. This encodes CASSQRLAAQETQYF.

CDR3 loop: CATSRAPGLMNTEAFF. As DNA, the CDR3 is TGTGCCACCAGCAGAGCTCCAGGACTTATGAACACTGAAGCTTTCTTT. This chain links TRBV15 with TRBJ1-1; the D is unclear. Germline V lookup: CDR1 LNHNV, CDR2 YYDKDF (reference sequence). V was pared by 1 base and J by 0 bases, with 12 bases between. The CDR3 contains 16 residues.

This clonotype was counted only a few times. V gene TRBV7-2 combines with J gene TRBJ1-5; 10 bases agree with TRBD1. The ends lost 3 bases at V and 2 bases at J; junction bases unmatched: 4. This CDR3 spans 16 amino acids. Germline V gives CDR1 SGHTA, CDR2 FQGNSA. In DNA, the CDR3 is TGTGCCAGCAGCTTGACCGGGACAGGGGGCAATCAGCCCCAGCATTTT. This codes for CASSLTGTGGNQPQHF.

In its sample, this clonotype was seen many times. The chain is built from TRBV6-5 and TRBJ2-1; 7 bases line up with TRBD1. The germline CDR1 and CDR2 sequences are MNHEY and SVGAGI. CDR3 length equals 15 residues. Trimming took 0 bases from V and 3 from J; bases not matched to a gene: 2. CDR3: CASSYSRDSYNEQFF. The CDR3 coding sequence is TGTGCCAGCAGTTACTCCAGGGACAGCTACAATGAGCAGTTCTTC.

The sample holds a few counts of this clonotype. In DNA form, the CDR3 reads TGCAGTGCTAGAGGGGTACTAGCGGGGGGGCCAGATACGCAGTATTTT. It yields the protein CSARGVLAGGPDTQYF. V gene TRBV20-1 combines with J gene TRBJ2-3; 13 nucleotides line up with TRBD2. V lost 1 base to trimming and J lost 4 bases; unmatched junction nucleotides: 5. Germline values: CDR1 DFQATT, CDR2 SNEGSKA (reference sequence). This CDR3 is built from 16 residues.

This clonotype showed up just a few times. The chain links TRBV29-1 to TRBJ2-5, with D hard to call. Trimming took 0 bases from V and 5 from J, leaving 4 bases between them. The germline gives CDR1 SQVTM, CDR2 ANQGSEA. The CDR3 runs 11 residues. Here the CDR3 reads CSVEERETQYF. CDR3 in DNA: TGCAGCGTTGAAGAGCGGGAGACCCAGTACTTC.

The sample holds a few counts of this clonotype. The V gene is TRBV15, the J gene TRBJ2-7; a possible D gene is TRBD2 (5 bases). Looked up from germline, CDR1 is LNHNV and CDR2 is YYDKDF (reference sequence). This CDR3 contains 14 residues. With 0 bases removed from V and 7 bases from J, the gap between germline ends came to 13 bases. CDR3 protein: CATSRDTVSGEQYF. Here the CDR3 DNA reads TGTGCCACCAGCAGAGATACGGTTTCGGGAGAGCAGTACTTC.

This chain links TRBV4-2 with TRBJ2-2; TRBD1 is a possible D gene (5 bases). Per germline, CDR1 LGHNA and CDR2 YNFKEQ. The V and J ends lost 0 bases and 3 bases respectively, with 14 bases between them. The CDR3 runs to 17 residues. As DNA, the CDR3 is TGTGCCAGCAGCCAAGAAGCGCAGGGTAGGGACACCGGGGAGCTGTTTTTT. This gives the protein CASSQEAQGRDTGELFF.

The sample holds a few counts of this clonotype. This chain joins TRBV4-3 and TRBJ2-3; D is ambiguous. Germline V CDR1 and CDR2: LGHNA, YSLEER. This CDR3 is 13 amino acids long. Deletions cut 3 bases from V and 2 bases from J, with 6 bases between. In DNA, the CDR3 is TGCGCCAGCAGCCAGGAACACACAGATACGCAGTATTTT. Encoded protein: CASSQEHTDTQYF.

This clonotype has just a few counts. V usage is TRBV4-3 and J usage is TRBJ2-1, with D uncertain. In germline, CDR1 is LGHNA, CDR2 YSLEER. V was pared by 5 bases and J by 0 bases, with 11 bases between. This CDR3 is 15 amino acids long. The CDR3 protein is CASSDGRSSYNEQFF. For the CDR3, the DNA is TGCGCCAGCAGCGACGGACGTAGCTCCTACAATGAGCAGTTCTTC.

This clonotype appeared many times. This chain links TRBV4-2 with TRBJ2-1; D tentatively fits TRBD1 or TRBD2 (5 bases each). V was trimmed by 0 bases and J by 2 bases, leaving 14 bases between them. The CDR3 has 17 residues. Germline V gene lookup returns CDR1 LGHNA and CDR2 YNFKEQ. In nucleotides, the CDR3 is TGTGCCAGCAGCCAAGATTTGGGCTTGGGGGCCTACAATGAGCAGTTCTTC. Residues: CASSQDLGLGAYNEQFF.

The V call is TRBV4-1, the J call TRBJ2-1; TRBD2 agrees at 7 bases. Germline CDR1 is MGHRA and CDR2 is YSYEKL. This CDR3 region has 16 residues. Trimming at V came to 1 base and at J to 2 bases, leaving 5 bases not matched to a gene. The CDR3 is CASSQGIAGAYNEQFF. The CDR3 DNA is TGCGCCAGCAGCCAAGGCATCGCGGGAGCCTACAATGAGCAGTTCTTC.

This chain uses TRBV29-1 with TRBJ2-7; weak D call: TRBD1 (6 bases). The CDR3 runs 13 residues. V was clipped by 8 bases and J by 3 bases, with 17 bases between them. The germline CDR1 and CDR2 sequences are SQVTM and ANQGSEA. The CDR3 region has the DNA TGCAGCATTACAGGACAGTCCAACTACGAGCAGTACTTC. Protein sequence: CSITGQSNYEQYF.

This clonotype was seen a few times. The genes are TRBV5-4 and TRBJ1-5, with 7 positions matching TRBD1. CDR3 size: 14 residues. Per germline, CDR1 SGHNT and CDR2 YYREEE (reference sequence). Trimming took 3 bases from V and 6 from J; bases not matched to a gene: 6. This CDR3 is CASSSGGRGQPQHF. The CDR3 coding sequence is TGTGCCAGCAGCTCAGGGGGTCGGGGTCAGCCCCAGCATTTT. Filled out from reference TRBV5-4 and TRBJ1-5, the complete variable domain reads ETGVTQSPTHLIKTRGQQVTLRCSSQSGHNTVSWYQQALGQGPQFIFQYYREEENGRGNFPPRFSGLQFPNYSSELNVNALELDDSALYLCASSSGGRGQPQHFGDGTRLSIL.

The chain combines TRBV10-2 with TRBJ2-3, with a tentative D call TRBD2 (5 bases). CDR1 and CDR2 from the germline V gene are WSHSY and SAAADI. This CDR3 contains 12 residues. With 10 bases removed from V and 4 bases from J, the gap between germline ends came to 12 bases. The CDR3 sequence is CATNSGADTQYF. CDR3 DNA: TGCGCCACCAATTCCGGGGCAGATACGCAGTATTTT.

This clonotype occurred a few times. V usage is TRBV12-3 or TRBV12-4 and J usage is TRBJ2-1; the D is unclear. Trimming pared 6 bases from V and 9 bases from J, leaving 9 bases between. This CDR3 contains 11 residues. The CDR3 nucleotides read TGTGCCAGCAGCGTGACTGGTGAGCAGTTCTTC. It specifies CASSVTGEQFF.

As DNA, the CDR3 is TGTGCCAGCAGTTTATCCGCCGGGGACAGACCCCACGAGCAGTACTTC. Translating gives CASSLSAGDRPHEQYF. The rearrangement joins TRBV27 to TRBJ2-7, with 7 nucleotides matching TRBD1. The V gene's germline CDR1 is MNHEY and CDR2 SMNVEV (reference sequence). The CDR3 sequence is 16 residues long. The junction had 10 bases not matched to a gene; V was cut back by 0 bases and J by 5 bases.

In its sample, this clonotype was seen many times. The chain recombines TRBV7-2 with TRBJ2-7; D ambiguous. The V gene lost 2 bases and the J gene lost 2 bases, with 10 bases spanning the gap. This CDR3 region has 14 residues. Germline CDR1 reads SGHTA; CDR2 reads FQGNSA. The CDR3 DNA sequence: TGTGCCAGCAGCTTACGTGAGTTAGCCTACGAGCAGTACTTC. This gives the protein CASSLRELAYEQYF.

This clonotype appeared a few times. The chain is built from TRBV15 and TRBJ2-7; D remains unclear. CDR1 is LNHNV, CDR2 YYDKDF, per germline (reference sequence). V lost 1 base, J lost 2 bases, and 12 bases lay in between. This CDR3 spans 15 amino acids. The CDR3 DNA follows: TGTGCCACCAGCAGAGGGACCGTGGCCACCTACGAGCAGTACTTC. Translating it yields CATSRGTVATYEQYF.

This clonotype was observed once. Being one base from a much bigger clone, this may be a read error. V and J are TRBV5-6 and TRBJ2-5; 9 bases align to TRBD1. V trimming: 3 bases; J trimming: 7 bases; junction bases outside the gene matches: 10. The CDR3 runs 15 residues. Germline CDR1 is SGHDT and CDR2 is YYEEEE. The CDR3 is CASSWTGTGSVTQYF. For the CDR3, the DNA is TGTGCCAGCAGCTGGACCGGGACAGGGTCCGTGACCCAGTACTTC.

This clonotype was picked up many times. The rearrangement joins TRBV20-1 to TRBJ2-2, with a tentative D call TRBD2 (6 bases). Germline V gene sequence: CDR1 DFQATT, CDR2 SNEGSKA (reference sequence). V was clipped by 1 base and J by 1 base, with 7 bases between them. This CDR3 spans 14 amino acids. This CDR3 is CSARVSGNTGELFF. In DNA form, the CDR3 reads TGCAGTGCTAGAGTTAGCGGGAACACCGGGGAGCTGTTTTTT.